These 13 T cell receptor beta chains originate from one sample sequenced in a study of T cell repertoires in cytomegalovirus infection. From the reads, TCRdb called clonotypes with MiXCR, one entry per CDR3 protein. This table has almost 550,000 distinct CDR3 sequences, approximately 17% appearing once. Material for sequencing was CD8+ T cells from PBMCs. These receptors all come from a human donor in good health (CMV status not recorded). Some clones in this sample may be carry-over from other donors' samples.

This clonotype was found many times. This clone may be a read error of a much larger clone one base away. The chain links TRBV6-4 to TRBJ2-7, with D hard to call. There are 11 residues in the CDR3. CDR1 and CDR2 from the germline V gene are MRHNA and SNTAGT. V was clipped by 6 bases and J by 3 bases, with 6 bases between them. The CDR3: CASRASYEQYF. CDR3 nucleotide sequence: TGTGCCAGCAGGGCTAGCTACGAGCAGTACTTC.

The CDR3 sequence is CASSYGPPDYTDTQYF. CDR3 nucleotide sequence: TGTGCCAGCAGCTACGGACCCCCGGATTACACAGATACGCAGTATTTT. The chain carries TRBV7-3 and TRBJ2-3; no clear D. Germline V gives CDR1 SGHTA, CDR2 FQGTGA. This CDR3 contains 16 residues. Trimming shortened V by 4 bases and J by 2 bases, and 16 bases separated the two germline ends.

The chain joins TRBV2 to TRBJ1-1; TRBD1 matches at 8 bases. This CDR3 spans 13 amino acids. CDR1 is SNHLY, CDR2 FYNNEI, per germline. V trimming: 0 bases; J trimming: 7 bases; junction bases outside the gene matches: 1. In DNA, the CDR3 is TGTGCCAGCAGTGAAGCGGACAGGGTTGAAGCTTTCTTT. Its translation: CASSEADRVEAFF.

In the case of this clonotype: This may be a read error, as it is one base from a much larger clone. The genes are TRBV11-2 and TRBJ2-7; tentative D call: TRBD2 (6 bases). This CDR3 has 18 amino acids. Looked up from germline, CDR1 is SGHAT and CDR2 is FQNNGV. The germline V and J ends were trimmed by 1 base and 3 bases, with 22 bases remaining between them. CDR3: CASSLVSGVGSWHYEQYF. Written as DNA, the CDR3 is TGTGCCAGCAGCTTAGTTTCGGGGGTTGGGTCGTGGCACTACGAGCAGTACTTC.

The J gene is TRBJ2-7, the V gene TRBV2; TRBD2 might be the D (7 bases). The CDR3 is 12 residues long. Deletions cut 7 bases from V and 4 bases from J, with 11 bases between. From germline, CDR1 is SNHLY and CDR2 FYNNEI. The CDR3, as DNA: TGTGCCAGCAAGGGGGGGGCATACGAGCAGTACTTC. Translation: CASKGGAYEQYF.

This clonotype was detected a few times. This sequence joins TRBV19 and TRBJ2-5, with 8 bases fitting TRBD1. Germline V gene lookup returns CDR1 LNHDA and CDR2 SQIVND (reference sequence). The CDR3 runs to 18 residues. V was pared by 5 bases and J by 0 bases, with 14 bases of the junction left unmatched. The CDR3 sequence: CASSPATGQGRNQETQYF. Here the CDR3 DNA reads TGTGCCAGTAGTCCCGCCACCGGACAGGGAAGGAACCAAGAGACCCAGTACTTC.

A remark on this clonotype: A much larger clone is a single base away; this may be a read error. J is TRBJ1-5 and V is TRBV6-1; tentative D call: TRBD1 (5 bases). The CDR3 is 14 residues long. Germline values: CDR1 MNHNS, CDR2 SASEGT. CDR3 sequence (DNA): TGTGTCACCATCGGAGGCGGGACGTTTCAGCCCCAGCATTTT. Translating gives CVTIGGGTFQPQHF.

This clonotype was recorded a few times. The chain links TRBV6-5 to TRBJ2-7; D uncertain. This CDR3 comprises 14 residues. V was trimmed by 2 bases and J by 0 bases, leaving 8 bases between them. The germline V gene encodes CDR1 MNHEY and CDR2 SVGAGI. CDR3 bases: TGTGCCAGCAGTTACGACTCAGACTCCTACGAGCAGTACTTC. Translated, it gives CASSYDSDSYEQYF.

This clonotype was recorded many times. The chain uses TRBV7-9 and TRBJ2-5; D not certain. The CDR3 is 14 residues long. CDR1 and CDR2 (germline): SEHNR, FQNEAQ (reference sequence). Trimming shortened V by 1 base and J by 1 base, and 7 bases separated the two germline ends. The CDR3 protein is CASSLVDLQETQYF. The CDR3 DNA reads TGTGCCAGCAGCTTAGTGGACCTCCAAGAGACCCAGTACTTC.

This clonotype was found a few times. The J gene is TRBJ1-6, the V gene TRBV28, with 8 bases that match TRBD1. Losses at the gene ends were 3 bases for V and 3 bases for J; bases not matched to a gene: 4. This CDR3 spans 16 amino acids. Germline CDR1 and CDR2: MDHEN and SYDVKM. CDR3: CASSFLGTGYNSPLHF. The CDR3 DNA is TGTGCCAGCAGTTTCCTAGGGACAGGCTATAATTCACCCCTCCACTTT.

The sample holds many counts of this clonotype. The chain couples TRBV7-9 to TRBJ2-5, with TRBD1 matching over 10 bases. V lost 2 bases and J lost 3; bases outside the gene matches: 3. This CDR3 comprises 15 residues. CDR1 and CDR2 (germline): SEHNR, FQNEAQ (reference sequence). The CDR3 protein is CASSLQTGGEETQYF. CDR3 nucleotides: TGTGCCAGCAGCTTACAGACAGGGGGCGAAGAGACCCAGTACTTC.

This clonotype was found a few times. This rearrangement joins TRBV18 to TRBJ2-3; D gene ambiguous. The CDR3 has 15 residues. Germline V gene sequence: CDR1 KGHSH, CDR2 LQKENI. V shed 4 bases and J shed 1 base, with 12 bases lying between them. CDR3 protein: CASSQPELGTDTQYF. CDR3 nucleotide sequence: TGTGCCAGCTCACAACCGGAGCTAGGCACAGATACGCAGTATTTT.

In this sample, this clonotype turned up many times. This chain's CDR3 is CASSQSWETKNIQYF. The CDR3 DNA reads TGTGCCAGCAGCCAAAGTTGGGAGACCAAAAACATTCAGTACTTC. J is TRBJ2-4 and V is TRBV6-6, with a tentative D call TRBD2 (5 bases). Germline lookup yields CDR1 MNHNY and CDR2 SVGAGI (reference sequence). This CDR3 is built from 15 residues. Trimming took 6 bases from V and 2 from J, leaving 14 bases between them.